Detailed here is one TCR beta chain. Original processing methods: Reference gene primer amplification gave estimated nucleated cell counts. Here immunoSEQ multiplex PCR was the method, and the copy in TCRdb shows in-frame clones only, minus some. V and J calls and clone size are those listed in that table; D and trimming were worked out from the DNA. The repertoire consists of 180,000 or so clones, with roughly 80% occurring once and the leading ten covering roughly 14%. This entry belongs to a study of blood T cell repertoires in COVID-19. Overall study: COVID-19 samples from acute and convalescent phases originated in the United States, Italy and Spain. T cells, B-cell-depleted T cells, or PBMCs provided the cDNA or gDNA that served as material.

Trimming took off 9 bases at V and 4 bases at J, with 13 bases between the two ends. The CDR3 runs to 13 residues. From germline, CDR1 is SGHNT and CDR2 YYREEE (reference sequence). Source material: peripheral blood. The V gene is TRBV5-4, the J gene TRBJ2-2; TRBD1 is a possible D gene (6 bases). The TCR sequence derives from a man aged 45-60 years who had recovered from COVID-19. This chain's CDR3 is CATSWGPTGELFF. The CDR3 coding sequence is TGTGCCACCTCCTGGGGGCCCACCGGGGAGCTGTTTTTT.